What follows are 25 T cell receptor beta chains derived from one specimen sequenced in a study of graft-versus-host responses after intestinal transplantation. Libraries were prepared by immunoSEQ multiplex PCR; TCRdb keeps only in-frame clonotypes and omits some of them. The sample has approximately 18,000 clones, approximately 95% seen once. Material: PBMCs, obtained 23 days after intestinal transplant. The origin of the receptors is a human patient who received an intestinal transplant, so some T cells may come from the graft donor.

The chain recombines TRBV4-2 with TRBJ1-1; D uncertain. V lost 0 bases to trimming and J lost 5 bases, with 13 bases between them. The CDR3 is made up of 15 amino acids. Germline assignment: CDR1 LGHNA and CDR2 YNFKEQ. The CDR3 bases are TGTGCCAGCAGCCAAGATTCCACCCCGGGGACTGAAGCTTTCTTT. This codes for CASSQDSTPGTEAFF.

The CDR3 nucleotides are TGTGCCAGCAGCTGGGGAGGGACTAATGAAAAACTGTTTTTT. The encoded protein is CASSWGGTNEKLFF. The V and J genes are TRBV6-5 and TRBJ1-4; the D is unclear. V lost 6 bases to trimming and J lost 2 bases, with 10 bases between them. The CDR3 extends over 14 amino acids. Germline V gene lookup returns CDR1 MNHEY and CDR2 SVGAGI.

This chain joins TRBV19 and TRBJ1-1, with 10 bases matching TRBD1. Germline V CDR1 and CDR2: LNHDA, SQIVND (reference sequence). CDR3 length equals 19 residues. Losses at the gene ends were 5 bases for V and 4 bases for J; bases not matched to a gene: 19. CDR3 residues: CASSAPWVTGGAGTTEAFF. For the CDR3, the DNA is TGTGCCAGTAGTGCACCCTGGGTGACAGGGGGCGCGGGGACCACTGAAGCTTTCTTT.

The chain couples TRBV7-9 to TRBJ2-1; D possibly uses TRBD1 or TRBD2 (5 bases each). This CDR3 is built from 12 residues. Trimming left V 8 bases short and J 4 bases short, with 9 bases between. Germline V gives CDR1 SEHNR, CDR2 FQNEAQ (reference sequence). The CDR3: CASRGAYNEQFF. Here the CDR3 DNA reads TGTGCCAGCCGAGGGGCGTACAATGAGCAGTTCTTC.

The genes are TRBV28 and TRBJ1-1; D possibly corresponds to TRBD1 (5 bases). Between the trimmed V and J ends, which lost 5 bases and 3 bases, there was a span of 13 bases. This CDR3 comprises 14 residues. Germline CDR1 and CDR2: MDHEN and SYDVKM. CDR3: CASSDSRVDTEAFF. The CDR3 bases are TGTGCCAGCAGTGACTCCAGGGTGGACACTGAAGCTTTCTTT.

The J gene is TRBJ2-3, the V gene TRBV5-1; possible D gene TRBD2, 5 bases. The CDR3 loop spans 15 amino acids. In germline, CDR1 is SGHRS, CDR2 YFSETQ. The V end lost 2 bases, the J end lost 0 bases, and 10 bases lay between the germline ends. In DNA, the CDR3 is TGCGCCAGCAGCTTAGCGAGCGGAAGCACAGATACGCAGTATTTT. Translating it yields CASSLASGSTDTQYF.

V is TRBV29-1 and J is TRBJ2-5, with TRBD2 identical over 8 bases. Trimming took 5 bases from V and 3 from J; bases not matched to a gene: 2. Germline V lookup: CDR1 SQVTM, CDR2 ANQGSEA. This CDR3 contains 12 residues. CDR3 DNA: TGCAGCGTTCTACTAGCGGAAGAGACCCAGTACTTC. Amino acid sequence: CSVLLAEETQYF.

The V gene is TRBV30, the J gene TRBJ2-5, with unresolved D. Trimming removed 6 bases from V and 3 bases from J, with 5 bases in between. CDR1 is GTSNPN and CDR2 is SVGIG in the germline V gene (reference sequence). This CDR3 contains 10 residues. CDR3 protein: CACFKETQYF. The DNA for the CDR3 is TGTGCCTGTTTTAAAGAGACCCAGTACTTC.

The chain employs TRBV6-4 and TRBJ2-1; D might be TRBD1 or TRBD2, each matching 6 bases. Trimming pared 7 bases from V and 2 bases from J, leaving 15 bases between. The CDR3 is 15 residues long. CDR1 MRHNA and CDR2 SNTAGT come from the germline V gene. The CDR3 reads CASTLGGGPYNEQFF. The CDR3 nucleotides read TGTGCCAGCACCTTAGGGGGAGGCCCCTACAATGAGCAGTTCTTC.

As DNA, the CDR3 is TGTGCCAGCAGTTTCTTCCCCGGACAGGGGGCAGAGGAAGACTATGGCTACACCTTC. Protein sequence: CASSFFPGQGAEEDYGYTF. This chain links TRBV27 with TRBJ1-2, with 11 bases matching TRBD1. The V gene's germline CDR1 is MNHEY and CDR2 SMNVEV (reference sequence). The CDR3 covers 19 residues. The V segment lost 3 bases and the J segment 3 bases; nucleotides outside the gene matches: 15.

CDR3 protein: CASSEGVGGERETQYF. The CDR3 coding sequence is TGCGCCAGCAGTGAAGGAGTGGGGGGGGAAAGAGAGACCCAGTACTTC. The chain has TRBV10-2 and TRBJ2-5; 7 positions match TRBD2. This CDR3 is 16 amino acids long. Germline lookup yields CDR1 WSHSY and CDR2 SAAADI. With V trimmed by 3 bases and J by 4 bases, 11 bases remained unmatched.

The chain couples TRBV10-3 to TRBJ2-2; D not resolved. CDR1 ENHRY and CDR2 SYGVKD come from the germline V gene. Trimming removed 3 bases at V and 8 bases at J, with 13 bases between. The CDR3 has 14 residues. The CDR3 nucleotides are TGTGCCATCAGTGACCAGACCAAAGCGGGGGAGCTGTTTTTT. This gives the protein CAISDQTKAGELFF.

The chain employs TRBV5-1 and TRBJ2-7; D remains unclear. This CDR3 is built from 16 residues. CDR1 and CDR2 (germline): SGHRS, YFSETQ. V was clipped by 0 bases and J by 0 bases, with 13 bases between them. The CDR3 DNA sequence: TGCGCCAGCAGCTTGGACGGTGACATTCTCTCCTACGAGCAGTACTTC. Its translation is CASSLDGDILSYEQYF.

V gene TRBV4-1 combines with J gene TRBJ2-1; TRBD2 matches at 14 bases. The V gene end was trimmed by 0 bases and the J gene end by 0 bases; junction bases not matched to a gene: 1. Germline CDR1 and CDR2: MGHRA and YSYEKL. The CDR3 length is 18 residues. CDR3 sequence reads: CASSQETSGRASYNEQFF. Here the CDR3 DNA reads TGCGCCAGCAGCCAAGAGACTAGCGGGAGGGCCTCCTACAATGAGCAGTTCTTC.

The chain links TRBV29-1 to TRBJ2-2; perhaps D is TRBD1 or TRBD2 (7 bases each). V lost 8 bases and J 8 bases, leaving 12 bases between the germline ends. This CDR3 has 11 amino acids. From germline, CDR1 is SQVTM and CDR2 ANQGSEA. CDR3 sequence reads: CSIRGGGELFF. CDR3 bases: TGCAGCATCAGGGGGGGAGGGGAGCTGTTTTTT.

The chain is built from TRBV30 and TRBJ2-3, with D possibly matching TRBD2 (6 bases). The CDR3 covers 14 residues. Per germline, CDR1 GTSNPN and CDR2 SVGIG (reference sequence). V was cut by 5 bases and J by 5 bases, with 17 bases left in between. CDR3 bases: TGTGCCTGGGACAGAACGGGAGTCGTAGATACGCAGTATTTT. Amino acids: CAWDRTGVVDTQYF.

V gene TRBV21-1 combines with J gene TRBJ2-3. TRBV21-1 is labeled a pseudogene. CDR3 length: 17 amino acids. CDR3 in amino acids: CASSAPRPIPSTDTQYF. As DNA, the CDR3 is TGTGCCAGCAGCGCCCCCCGACCGATTCCTAGCACAGATACGCAGTATTTT.

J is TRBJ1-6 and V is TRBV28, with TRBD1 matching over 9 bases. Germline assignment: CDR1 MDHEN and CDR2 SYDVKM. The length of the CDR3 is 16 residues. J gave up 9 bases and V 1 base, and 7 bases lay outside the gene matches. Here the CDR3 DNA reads TGTGCCAGCAGTTTATTCACCGGGACAGGGTTTTCACCCCTCCACTTT. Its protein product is CASSLFTGTGFSPLHF. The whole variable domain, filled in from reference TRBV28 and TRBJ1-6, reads DVKVTQSSRYLVKRTGEKVFLECVQDMDHENMFWYRQDPGLGLRLIYFSYDVKMKEKGDIPEGYSVSREKKERFSLILESASTNQTSMYLCASSLFTGTGFSPLHFGNGTRLTVT.

The CDR3 here is CASKISHSGNTIYF. The CDR3 DNA sequence: TGTGCCAGTAAGATTTCCCACTCTGGAAACACCATATATTTT. The rearrangement links TRBV19 to TRBJ1-3; D ambiguous. This CDR3 comprises 14 residues. Trimming took 7 bases from V and 0 from J, leaving 10 bases between them. Per the germline V gene, CDR1 is LNHDA and CDR2 is SQIVND (reference sequence).

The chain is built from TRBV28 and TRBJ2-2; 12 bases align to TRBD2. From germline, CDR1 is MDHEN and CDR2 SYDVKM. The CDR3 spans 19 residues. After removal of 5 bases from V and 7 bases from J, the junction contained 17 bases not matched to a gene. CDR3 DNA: TGTGCCAGCAGTCCGTACATCCTAGCGGGAGGGCGTGGGAACGGGGAGCTGTTTTTT. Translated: CASSPYILAGGRGNGELFF.

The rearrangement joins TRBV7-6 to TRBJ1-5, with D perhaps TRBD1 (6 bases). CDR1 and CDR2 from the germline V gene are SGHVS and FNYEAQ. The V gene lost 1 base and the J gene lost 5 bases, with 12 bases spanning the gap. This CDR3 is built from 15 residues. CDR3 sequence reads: CASSLGQDWHQPQHF. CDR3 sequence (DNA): TGTGCCAGCAGCTTAGGACAGGATTGGCATCAGCCCCAGCATTTT.

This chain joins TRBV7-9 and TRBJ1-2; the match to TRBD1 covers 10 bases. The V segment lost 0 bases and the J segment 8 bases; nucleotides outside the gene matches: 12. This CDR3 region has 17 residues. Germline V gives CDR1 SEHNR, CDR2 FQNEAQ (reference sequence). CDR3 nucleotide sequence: TGTGCCAGCAGCTTAGCCACGGGGACAGGGGTAACGGAGGGCTACACCTTC. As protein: CASSLATGTGVTEGYTF.

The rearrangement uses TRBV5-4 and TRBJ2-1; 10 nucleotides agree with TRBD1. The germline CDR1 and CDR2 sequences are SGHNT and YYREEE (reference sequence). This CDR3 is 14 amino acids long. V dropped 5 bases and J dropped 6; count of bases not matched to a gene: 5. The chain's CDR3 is CASSGTGASNEQFF. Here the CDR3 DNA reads TGTGCCAGCAGTGGGACAGGGGCGTCCAATGAGCAGTTCTTC.

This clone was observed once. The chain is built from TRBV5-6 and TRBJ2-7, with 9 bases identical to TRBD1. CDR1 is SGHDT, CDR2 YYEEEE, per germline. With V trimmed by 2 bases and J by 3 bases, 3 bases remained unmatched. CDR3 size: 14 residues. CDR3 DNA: TGTGCCAGCAGCTTCGGGACAGGGATCTACGAGCAGTACTTC. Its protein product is CASSFGTGIYEQYF.

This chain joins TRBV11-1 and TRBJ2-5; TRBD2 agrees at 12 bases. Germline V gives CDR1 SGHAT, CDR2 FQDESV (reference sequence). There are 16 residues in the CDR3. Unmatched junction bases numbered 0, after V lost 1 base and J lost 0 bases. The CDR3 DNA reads TGTGCCAGCAGCTTAGGGACTAGCGGGAACCAAGAGACCCAGTACTTC. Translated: CASSLGTSGNQETQYF.